These T cell receptor beta chains were read from a single sample in a study of shared clonotypes between healthy human individuals. Some clones are missing from TCRdb's copy, which holds only in-frame ones; the method was immunoSEQ multiplex PCR. The sample has about 2 million clones, approximately 95% seen once. Source material: naive CD4+ T cells sorted from blood. The source of these receptors is a man aged 18-30 years in good health. Both conserved end residues are trimmed from each CDR3.

v_gene: TRBV9; CDR3aa: ASSVSAGELF
v_gene: TRBV30; CDR3aa: AWDRGHNEQY
v_gene: TRBV6-5; CDR3aa: ASSYSTGQGYEQY
v_gene: TRBV9; CDR3aa: ASSERSGTGPRDTQY
v_gene: TRBV30; CDR3aa: AWSWRGAYGYT
v_gene: TRBV4-1; CDR3aa: ASSQDWDTPLGTQY
v_gene: TRBV4-3; CDR3aa: ASSRDPGSGANVLT
v_gene: TRBV19; CDR3aa: ASTQGNRGTQY
v_gene: TRBV15; CDR3aa: ATSRAQQGAYGYT
v_gene: TRBV28; CDR3aa: ASSLRLAGASLPDTQY
v_gene: TRBV5-4; CDR3aa: ASSSEPQGATYEQY
v_gene: TRBV18; CDR3aa: ASSSRAPDEQY
v_gene: TRBV28; CDR3aa: ASRDSERNQPQH
v_gene: TRBV9; CDR3aa: ASSATPAGGQETQY
v_gene: TRBV28; CDR3aa: ASSSGGEGNYGYT
v_gene: TRBV9; CDR3aa: ASSVGPGGGETQY
v_gene: TRBV5-1; CDR3aa: ASSLGAGLEQF
v_gene: TRBV2; CDR3aa: ASRTGTSDGNEQF
v_gene: TRBV10-3; CDR3aa: AISEEDRNNSPLH
v_gene: TRBV11-2; CDR3aa: ASSSTGSGGYNEQF
v_gene: TRBV28; CDR3aa: ASSSDERTEKLF
v_gene: TRBV6-5; CDR3aa: ASSAGTNTGELF
v_gene: TRBV7-9; CDR3aa: ASTLSNSYTEAF
v_gene: TRBV4-3; CDR3aa: ASSPKGSEKLF
v_gene: TRBV7-9; CDR3aa: ASSPAGVATDTQY
v_gene: TRBV19; CDR3aa: ASSITGYDGYT
v_gene: TRBV19; CDR3aa: ASSSGANVLT
v_gene: TRBV6-1; CDR3aa: ASQKDLAGYEQY
v_gene: TRBV28; CDR3aa: ASSLTSYNSPLH
v_gene: TRBV29-1; CDR3aa: SVADRQETQY
v_gene: TRBV6-1; CDR3aa: ASDIGPNSPLH
v_gene: TRBV5-1; CDR3aa: ASSSRTGGSTEAF
v_gene: TRBV4-3; CDR3aa: ASSQVGKGRYEQY
v_gene: TRBV5-4; CDR3aa: ASSLGGGRLETQY
v_gene: TRBV7-8; CDR3aa: ASSLEPGNNYGYT
v_gene: TRBV10-1; CDR3aa: ASSESKSFYTGELF
v_gene: TRBV9; CDR3aa: ASSVGLLDGEKLF
v_gene: TRBV15; CDR3aa: ATSRSPGGNSPLH
v_gene: TRBV4-3; CDR3aa: ASSQEAGVVGTQY
v_gene: TRBV6-4; CDR3aa: ASSTQGALRSPLH
v_gene: TRBV29-1; CDR3aa: SVRGRDDEQY
v_gene: TRBV18; CDR3aa: ASSPQSGTAVYGYT
v_gene: TRBV28; CDR3aa: ASSFRGYYGYT
v_gene: TRBV4-1; CDR3aa: ASSQLGGTNEKLF
v_gene: TRBV5-1; CDR3aa: ASSLEAATNYGYT
v_gene: TRBV6-6; CDR3aa: ASSRTGESYEQY
v_gene: TRBV5-4; CDR3aa: ASSRRGYEQY
v_gene: TRBV5-1; CDR3aa: ASSSPGLAGAGEQF
v_gene: TRBV7-2; CDR3aa: ASSLDRNQPQH
v_gene: TRBV5-6; CDR3aa: ASSLPYATAPGELF
v_gene: TRBV5-1; CDR3aa: ASSSDGSSYEQY
v_gene: TRBV27; CDR3aa: ASSQTQLYNSPLH
v_gene: TRBV5-1; CDR3aa: ASSLRTDYEQY
v_gene: TRBV7-9; CDR3aa: ASSAPGHLGYGYT
v_gene: TRBV6-5; CDR3aa: ASSYGQGSTEAF
v_gene: TRBV4-1; CDR3aa: ASSAFLQSTGELF
v_gene: TRBV5-1; CDR3aa: ASRPGLAGLSSYNEQF
v_gene: TRBV11-2; CDR3aa: ASSFQGTGYT
v_gene: TRBV19; CDR3aa: ASTRTGGYSPLH